This T cell receptor (beta chain) was sequenced for a study of spatial heterogeneity in lung cancer. Study information: Correlation of TCR transcript counts in tumor regions with a T cell module score from matched bulk RNA-seq was strong. Study-wide findings and caveats: Within tumors, counts of expanded alpha and beta TCRs tracked tumor mutation counts. Of tumor T cells, an estimated coverage of roughly 7% was reached for alpha chains and roughly 12% for beta chains.

In the case of this clonotype: Its cognate antigen is unknown.

TCRdb called the 5' RACE reads again in MiXCR, with one record for every CDR3 protein. The table has around 18,000 distinct CDR3 sequences, 5.7% seen once. The time point is: sample taken at primary tumor resection. V was pared by 7 bases and J by 3 bases, with 9 bases of the junction left unmatched. CDR3 length: 14 residues. This chain uses TRBV12-3 or TRBV12-4 with TRBJ2-7, with 7 nucleotides matching TRBD2. The source is a female donor with early-stage non-small cell lung cancer. Here the sequenced sample was lung tumor tissue, taken at surgery. CDR3 coding DNA: TGTGCCAGCACCGGGGGGAACTATTTCTACGAGCAGTACTTC. It translates to CASTGGNYFYEQYF.